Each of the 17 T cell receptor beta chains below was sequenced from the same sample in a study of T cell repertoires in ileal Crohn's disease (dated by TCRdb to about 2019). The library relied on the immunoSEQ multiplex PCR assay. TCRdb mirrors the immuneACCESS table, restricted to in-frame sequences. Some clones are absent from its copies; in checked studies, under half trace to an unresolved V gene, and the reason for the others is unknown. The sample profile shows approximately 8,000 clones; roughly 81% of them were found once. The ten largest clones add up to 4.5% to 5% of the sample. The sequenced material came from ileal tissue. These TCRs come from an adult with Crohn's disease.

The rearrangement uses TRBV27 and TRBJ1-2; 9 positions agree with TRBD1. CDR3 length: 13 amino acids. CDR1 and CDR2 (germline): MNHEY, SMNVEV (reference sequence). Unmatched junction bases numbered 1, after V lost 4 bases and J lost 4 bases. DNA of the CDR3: TGTGCCAGCAGTTGGGGACAGGGCTATGGCTACACCTTC. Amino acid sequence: CASSWGQGYGYTF.

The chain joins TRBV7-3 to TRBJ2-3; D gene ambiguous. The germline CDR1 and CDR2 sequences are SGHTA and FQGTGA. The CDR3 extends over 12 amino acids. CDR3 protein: CASSSSTDTQYF. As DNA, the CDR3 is TGTGCTAGCTCGTCTAGCACAGATACGCAGTATTTT.

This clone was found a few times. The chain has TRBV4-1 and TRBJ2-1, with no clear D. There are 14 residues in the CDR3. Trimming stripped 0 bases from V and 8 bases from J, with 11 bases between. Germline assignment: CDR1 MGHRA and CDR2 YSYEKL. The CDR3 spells CASSQETRLHEQFF. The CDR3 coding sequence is TGCGCCAGCAGCCAAGAGACGAGACTGCATGAGCAGTTCTTC.

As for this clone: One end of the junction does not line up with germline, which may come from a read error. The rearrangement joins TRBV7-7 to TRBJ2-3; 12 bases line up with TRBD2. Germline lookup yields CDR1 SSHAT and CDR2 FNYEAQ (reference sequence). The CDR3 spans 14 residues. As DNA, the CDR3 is TGTGCTAGCAGCACTGGGACTAGCGGGGATACGCAGTATTTT. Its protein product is CASSTGTSGDTQYF.

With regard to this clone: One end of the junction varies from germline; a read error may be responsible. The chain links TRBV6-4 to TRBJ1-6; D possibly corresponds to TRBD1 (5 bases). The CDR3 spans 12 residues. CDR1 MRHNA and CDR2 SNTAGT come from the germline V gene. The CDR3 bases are TGTGCCAGCAGTGACTCGGGGGGAAATGTCGGATTT. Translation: CASSDSGGNVGF.

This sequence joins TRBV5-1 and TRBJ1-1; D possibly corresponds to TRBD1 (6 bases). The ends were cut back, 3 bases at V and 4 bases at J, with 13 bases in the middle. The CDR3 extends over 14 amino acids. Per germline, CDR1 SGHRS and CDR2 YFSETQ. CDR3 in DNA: TGCGCCAGCAGCTCTCAGGGGTTGGGCACTGAAGCTTTCTTT. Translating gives CASSSQGLGTEAFF.

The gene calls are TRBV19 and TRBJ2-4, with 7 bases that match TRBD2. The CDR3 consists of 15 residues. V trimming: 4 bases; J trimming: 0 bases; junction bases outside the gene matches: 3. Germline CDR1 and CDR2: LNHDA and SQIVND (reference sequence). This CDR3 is CASSRGGVAKNIQYF. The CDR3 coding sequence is TGTGCCAGTAGTAGGGGGGGGGTAGCCAAAAACATTCAGTACTTC. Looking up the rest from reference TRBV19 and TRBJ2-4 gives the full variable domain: DGGITQSPKYLFRKEGQNVTLSCEQNLNHDAMYWYRQDPGQGLRLIYYSQIVNDFQKGDIAEGYSVSREKKESFPLTVTSAQKNPTAFYLCASSRGGVAKNIQYFGAGTRLSVL.

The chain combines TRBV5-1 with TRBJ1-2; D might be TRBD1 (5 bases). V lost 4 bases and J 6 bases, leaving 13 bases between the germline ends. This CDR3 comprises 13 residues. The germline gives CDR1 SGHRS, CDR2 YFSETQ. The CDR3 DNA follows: TGCGCCAGCAGCCCCTCCCAGGGCAATGGCTACACCTTC. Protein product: CASSPSQGNGYTF.

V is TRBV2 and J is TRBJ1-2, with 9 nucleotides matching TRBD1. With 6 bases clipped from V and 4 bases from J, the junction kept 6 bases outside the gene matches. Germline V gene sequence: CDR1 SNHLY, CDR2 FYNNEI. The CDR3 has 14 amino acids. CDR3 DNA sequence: TGTGCCAGCAGCATACAGGGGGCTGCCTATGGCTACACCTTC. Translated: CASSIQGAAYGYTF.

The CDR3 here is CASSPEASWSHEQFF. The CDR3 DNA reads as TGTGCCAGCTCACCCGAGGCTAGCTGGTCTCATGAGCAGTTCTTC. This chain links TRBV18 with TRBJ2-1; D perhaps matches TRBD2 (5 bases). This CDR3 comprises 15 residues. V lost 3 bases to trimming and J lost 8 bases, with 17 bases between them. Germline assignment: CDR1 KGHSH and CDR2 LQKENI.

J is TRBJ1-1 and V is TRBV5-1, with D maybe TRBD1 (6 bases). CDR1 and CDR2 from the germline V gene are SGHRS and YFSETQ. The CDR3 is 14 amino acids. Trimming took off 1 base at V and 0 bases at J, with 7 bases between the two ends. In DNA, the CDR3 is TGCGCCAGCAGCTTGACAGGGTTGAACACTGAAGCTTTCTTT. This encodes CASSLTGLNTEAFF.

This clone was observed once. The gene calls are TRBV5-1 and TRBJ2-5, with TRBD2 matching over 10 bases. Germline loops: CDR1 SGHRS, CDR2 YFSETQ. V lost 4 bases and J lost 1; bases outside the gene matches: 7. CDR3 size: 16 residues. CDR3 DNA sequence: TGCGCCAGCAGCCAAAACCCTAGCGGGAGCCAAGAGACCCAGTACTTC. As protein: CASSQNPSGSQETQYF.

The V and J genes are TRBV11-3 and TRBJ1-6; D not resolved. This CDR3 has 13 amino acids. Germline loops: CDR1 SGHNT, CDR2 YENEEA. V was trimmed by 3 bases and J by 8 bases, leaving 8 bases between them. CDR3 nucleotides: TGTGCCAGCAGCTTTAACACAGATTCACCCCTCCACTTT. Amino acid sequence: CASSFNTDSPLHF.

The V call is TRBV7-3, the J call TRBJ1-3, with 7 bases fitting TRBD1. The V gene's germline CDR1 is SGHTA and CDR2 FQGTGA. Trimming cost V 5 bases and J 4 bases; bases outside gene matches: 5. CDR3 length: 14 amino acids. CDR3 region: CASSETGAGNTIYF. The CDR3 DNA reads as TGTGCCAGCAGCGAAACAGGGGCGGGAAACACCATATATTTT.

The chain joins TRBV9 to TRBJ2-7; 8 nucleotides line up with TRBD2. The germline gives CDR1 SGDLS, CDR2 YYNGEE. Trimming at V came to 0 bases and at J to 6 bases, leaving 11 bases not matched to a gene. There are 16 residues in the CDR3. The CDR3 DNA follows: TGTGCCAGCAGCGTAGATCTTAGCGGGACCCACTCCGAGCAGTACTTC. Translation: CASSVDLSGTHSEQYF.

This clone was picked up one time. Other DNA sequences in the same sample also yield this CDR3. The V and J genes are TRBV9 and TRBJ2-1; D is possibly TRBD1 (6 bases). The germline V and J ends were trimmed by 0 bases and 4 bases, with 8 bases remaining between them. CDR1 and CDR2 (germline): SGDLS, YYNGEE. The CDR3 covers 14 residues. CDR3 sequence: CASSVGDTYNEQFF. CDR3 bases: TGTGCCAGCAGCGTAGGGGACACTTACAATGAGCAGTTCTTC.

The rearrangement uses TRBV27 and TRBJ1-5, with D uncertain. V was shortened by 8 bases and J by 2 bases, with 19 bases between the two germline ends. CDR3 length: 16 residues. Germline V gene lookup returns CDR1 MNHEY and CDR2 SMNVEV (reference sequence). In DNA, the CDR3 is TGTGCCAGCCGAGCAGTTGGGGTCGGGGGCAATCAGCCCCAGCATTTT. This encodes CASRAVGVGGNQPQHF.